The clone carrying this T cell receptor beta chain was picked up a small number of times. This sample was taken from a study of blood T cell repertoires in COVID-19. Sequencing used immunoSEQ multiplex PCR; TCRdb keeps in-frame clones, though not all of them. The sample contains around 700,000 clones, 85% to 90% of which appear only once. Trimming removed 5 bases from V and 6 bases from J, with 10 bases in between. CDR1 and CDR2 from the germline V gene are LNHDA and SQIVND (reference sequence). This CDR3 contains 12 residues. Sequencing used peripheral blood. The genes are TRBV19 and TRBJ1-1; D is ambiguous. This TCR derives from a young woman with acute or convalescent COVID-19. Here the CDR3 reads CASSLRGSEAFF. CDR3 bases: TGTGCCAGTAGTTTACGGGGTTCTGAAGCTTTCTTT.